This T cell receptor beta chain was identified in a study of OX40 agonist ivuxolimab in advanced cancers. Notes on the study in general: CD4+ and CD8+ blood T cells expanded clonally by week 6 at 0.1 to 3.0 mg/kg. Low levels of normalized T-cell clonal expansion also appeared in some nonresponders. CD4+ T cells averaged fewer expanded clones than CD8+ T cells.

This CDR3 is built from 15 residues. V gave up 1 base and J gave up 0 bases, with 8 bases separating them. Germline CDR1 is SGHNT and CDR2 is YYREEE (reference sequence). A note on this clone: Its antigen is unidentified.

Sequenced by immunoSEQ multiplex PCR; TCRdb stores in-frame clones only, minus some. This table holds under 80,000 clones, more than 75% found once. The receptor was isolated from an adult with an advanced solid tumor such as melanoma, head and neck, liver or kidney cancer. This sample comprised CD4+ or CD8+ T cells sorted from blood, obtained in a trial of the OX40 agonist ivuxolimab. J is TRBJ1-3 and V is TRBV5-4; a weak D match, TRBD1 (6 bases). CDR3 region: CASSLPTGSGNTIYF. The CDR3 nucleotides are TGTGCCAGCAGCTTGCCGACAGGCTCTGGAAACACCATATATTTT.